The rows below give T cell receptor beta chains drawn from one sample of a study of blood T cell repertoires in COVID-19. Only in-frame clones appear in the TCRdb table, and some are missing; sequencing was by immunoSEQ multiplex PCR. This sample has about 100,000 clones; roughly 87% occur once, and the top ten carry approximately 7%. Specimen: peripheral blood. The receptors derive from a man younger than 45 in a cohort sampled during active COVID-19. Each CDR3 is given without its conserved first and last residue. A D gene is named only where the DNA matches it firmly.

TRBV7-9	NA	TRBJ2-3	ASSPFSSTDTQY
TRBV6-2/TRBV6-3	TRBD1	TRBJ2-1	ASSTWGTGHNEQF
TRBV5-1	NA	TRBJ2-7	ASSTAYEQY
TRBV5-1	NA	TRBJ1-2	ASSLGQGNGYT
TRBV7-9	NA	TRBJ1-1	ASSRPRVNTEAF
TRBV5-1	NA	TRBJ2-1	ASSLAIGSISHEQF
TRBV7-2	NA	TRBJ2-3	ASSSGQPHTDTQY
TRBV2	NA	TRBJ2-7	ASNSDRPYEQY
TRBV28	NA	TRBJ1-3	ASTTGYGNTIY
TRBV5-1	NA	TRBJ2-7	ASSPGLSREQY
TRBV7-8	TRBD1	TRBJ2-5	ASSPRWDSRQETQY
TRBV2	NA	TRBJ2-2	ASRWTESGGELF
TRBV6-2/TRBV6-3	NA	TRBJ2-1	ASSYSRGAMNEQF
TRBV19	NA	TRBJ1-2	ASSMPFAGGNGYT
TRBV11-2	NA	TRBJ2-7	ASSFSRGPYEQY
TRBV6-4	TRBD1	TRBJ1-2	ASSVHWDRYNYGYT
TRBV5-6	NA	TRBJ1-5	ASSSRGGQPQH
TRBV7-8	NA	TRBJ2-2	ASSPGSGRGITGELF
TRBV10-3	NA	TRBJ2-3	AISGGPGTDTQY
TRBV5-1	TRBD2	TRBJ2-2	ASSPAPGTSPGELF
TRBV2	TRBD2	TRBJ2-1	ASAPVISGGAYGEQF
TRBV5-4	NA	TRBJ1-2	ASSYRNPKGGYT
TRBV7-2	TRBD2	TRBJ2-1	ASSLNRLAGGEQF
TRBV6-7	NA	TRBJ1-3	ASSYGGNSGNTIY
TRBV7-2	TRBD1	TRBJ1-2	ASSLLRTGIDGYT
TRBV5-8	TRBD1	TRBJ1-3	ASSLGTGGQSGNTIY
TRBV5-6	TRBD1	TRBJ2-1	ASSYTRTGYNEQF
TRBV30	NA	TRBJ2-5	AWRDFGETQY
TRBV3-1/TRBV3-2	TRBD2	TRBJ2-3	ASSPTSAGLYTDTQY
TRBV15	NA	TRBJ1-6	ATSPPAGNNSPLH
TRBV12-3/TRBV12-4	NA	TRBJ2-2	ASSSYTGELF
TRBV29-1	TRBD1	TRBJ1-2	SVDEPDRGNYGYT
TRBV5-1	NA	TRBJ2-7	ASSSTGPEQY
TRBV29-1	NA	TRBJ2-1	SVEAGSYNEQF
TRBV2	TRBD2	TRBJ2-5	ASSDERGGRETQY
TRBV7-3	NA	TRBJ2-3	ASSPHGEPTDTQY
TRBV2	NA	TRBJ2-7	ASKRPLSKDEQY
TRBV4-3	NA	TRBJ2-3	ASSQDGSGGTDTQY
TRBV3-1/TRBV3-2	NA	TRBJ1-3	ASSPKAGGSGNTIY
TRBV28	NA	TRBJ1-4	ASSSRGGGDEKLF
TRBV9	NA	TRBJ1-2	ASSPPRQALDYGYT
TRBV24-1	NA	TRBJ2-1	ATSDLGQGYNEQF
TRBV10-3	TRBD2	TRBJ2-1	AISETSGGVYNEQF
TRBV15	NA	TRBJ1-2	ATSRGRDYGYT
TRBV6-6	NA	TRBJ2-3	ASTPGRGAGDTQY
TRBV4-1	TRBD1	TRBJ1-6	ASSQPPPGTALSSYNSPLH
TRBV10-3	TRBD1	TRBJ2-2	ATLRTGNTGELF
TRBV27	TRBD2	TRBJ2-7	ASSLSSGDSYEQY
TRBV5-1	NA	TRBJ1-5	ASSPDQGQPQH
TRBV30	NA	TRBJ2-1	AFLTLGSADNEQF
TRBV28	NA	TRBJ1-3	ASSPEDGTGNTIY
TRBV21-1	NA	TRBJ2-7	ASSKPGHGSSYEQY
TRBV7-3	NA	TRBJ2-3	ASSSQHSTDTQY
TRBV11-2	NA	TRBJ2-1	ASSFSGNEQF
TRBV30	NA	TRBJ1-2	AWTNPTVTNYGYT